The rows below give T cell receptor beta chains drawn from one sample of a study of blood T cell repertoires in COVID-19. The table came from immunoSEQ multiplex PCR; TCRdb's copy has only in-frame clones and leaves some out. The profile shows roughly 200,000 clones, about 80% of them singletons. The sequenced sample consisted of peripheral blood. The receptors were gathered from a man aged 45-60 years with active or convalescent COVID-19. The CDR3 runs from the conserved cysteine through the conserved F or W. D genes are given only for firm matches. The listing skips clone size in some rows; elsewhere it reads once, few, many or a size class.

CDR3 length	clone size	V gene	D gene	J gene	CDR3 DNA	CDR3 protein
12	-	TRBV19	-	TRBJ1-1	TGTGCCACCCTTGGGGGGGTGGGGGAAGCTTTCTTT	CATLGGVGEAFF
15	-	TRBV3-1/TRBV3-2	TRBD1	TRBJ1-1	TGTGCCAGCAGCGGTCGGACAGGACGGAACACTGAAGCTTTCTTT	CASSGRTGRNTEAFF
15	-	TRBV7-9	-	TRBJ1-1	TGTGCCAGCAGCTTGATACGGGCGGGTAACACTGAAGCTTTCTTT	CASSLIRAGNTEAFF
14	-	TRBV5-8	TRBD1	TRBJ1-3	TGTGCCAGCAGGAGGGACAGACCTGGAAACACCATATATTTT	CASRRDRPGNTIYF
16	-	TRBV4-2	-	TRBJ1-1	TGTGCCAGCAGCCAAGATCGGGGGGGTGGGAGGACTGAAGCTTTCTTT	CASSQDRGGGRTEAFF
14	few	TRBV15	TRBD1	TRBJ2-7	TGTGCCACCAGCAGGAGACAGGGGGCCGCCGAGCAGTACTTC	CATSRRQGAAEQYF
14	-	TRBV4-1	-	TRBJ1-6	TGCGCCAGCAGCCCGCGGGCCGCTAATGAACCCCTCCACTTT	CASSPRAANEPLHF
14	few	TRBV15	TRBD2	TRBJ2-3	TGTGCCACCAGCAAAGGACTAGCCGGAGATACGCAGTATTTT	CATSKGLAGDTQYF
17	-	TRBV28	TRBD2	TRBJ2-1	TGTGCCAGCAGCATCTCGGGAGGTATGGGGTCCTACAATGAGCAGTTCTTC	CASSISGGMGSYNEQFF
14	-	TRBV4-3	-	TRBJ2-2	TGCGCCAGCAGCCAAGGGCCACTAGTGGGGGAGCTGTTTTTT	CASSQGPLVGELFF
15	-	TRBV3-1/TRBV3-2	TRBD2	TRBJ2-5	TGTGCCAGCAGCCAAGCGGGGGGGAAGGAGGAGACCCAGTACTTC	CASSQAGGKEETQYF
14	-	TRBV9	TRBD2	TRBJ2-7	TGTGCCAGCAGCGTACTAGCGGGTAACTACGAGCAGTACTTC	CASSVLAGNYEQYF
15	-	TRBV5-1	-	TRBJ1-6	TGCGCCAGCAGCTCTGACAGCTCCTATAATTCACCCCTCCACTTT	CASSSDSSYNSPLHF
12	-	TRBV6-5	-	TRBJ1-5	TGTGCCAGCGTCAGTCTCGGGTCCTTAGTGCATTTT	CASVSLGSLVHF
14	-	TRBV30	-	TRBJ2-7	TGTGCCTGGATGTGGAAGGGAGCAGGCTACGAGCAGTACTTC	CAWMWKGAGYEQYF
12	few	TRBV30	TRBD1	TRBJ2-7	TGTGCCTGGGGGACAGGGGACTACGAGCAGTACTTC	CAWGTGDYEQYF
14	-	TRBV19	TRBD1	TRBJ2-1	TGTGCCAGTAAGGCGGACAGGGGACACAATGAGCAGTTCTTC	CASKADRGHNEQFF
15	-	TRBV3-1/TRBV3-2	TRBD2	TRBJ2-7	TGTGCCAGCAGTGCGCCGGGGCGGGGGGGCCTCGAGCAGTACTTC	CASSAPGRGGLEQYF
16	-	TRBV19	TRBD1	TRBJ2-2	TGTGCCAGTAGTATAGAGACAGGGTTTAGGACCGGGGAGCTGTTTTTT	CASSIETGFRTGELFF
16	-	TRBV28	TRBD1	TRBJ1-5	TGTGCCAGCACCGAGGACAGGGGGCGCAGCAATCAGCCCCAGCATTTT	CASTEDRGRSNQPQHF
15	few	TRBV11-2	TRBD2	TRBJ2-1	TGTGCCAGCAGCTTACTAGCGGGGGGCCCCAATGAGCAGTTCTTC	CASSLLAGGPNEQFF
16	-	TRBV5-1	TRBD2	TRBJ2-5	TGCGCCAGCAGCTCGATAACTAGCGCCTCACAAGAGACCCAGTACTTC	CASSSITSASQETQYF
17	-	TRBV7-8	-	TRBJ1-5	TGTGCCAGCAGCTTAGGGTCGGTCACGGGGATTAATCAGCCCCAGCATTTT	CASSLGSVTGINQPQHF
15	-	TRBV3-1/TRBV3-2	TRBD1	TRBJ1-5	TGTGCCAGCAGCCCCAGGGGGCGCCGGGATCAGCCCCAGCATTTT	CASSPRGRRDQPQHF
15	-	TRBV19	-	TRBJ2-7	TGTGCCAGTAGTATAGCCGGCCAGGACACCTACGAGCAGTACTTC	CASSIAGQDTYEQYF
13	-	TRBV19	-	TRBJ1-1	TGTGCCAGTAGTAGGCAGTTGAACACTGAAGCTTTCTTT	CASSRQLNTEAFF
14	-	TRBV9	-	TRBJ1-1	TGTGCCAGCAGCTACCGGGAGGGGGGCACTGAAGCTTTCTTT	CASSYREGGTEAFF
15	-	TRBV28	-	TRBJ1-1	TGTGCCAGCAGTTTATGGGTACCCCAGGGGACTGAAGCTTTCTTT	CASSLWVPQGTEAFF
12	-	TRBV5-5	-	TRBJ1-6	TGTGCCAGCAGCTTCGGAGGGGCACCCCTCCACTTT	CASSFGGAPLHF
15	-	TRBV11-2	-	TRBJ2-1	TGTGCCAGCAGCTTTCTCCAGGGGTCGGGAAATGAGCAGTTCTTC	CASSFLQGSGNEQFF
14	once	TRBV6-5	-	TRBJ1-2	TGTGCCAGCAGTTACTCACAGGGTCAATCCGGCTACACCTTC	CASSYSQGQSGYTF
15	many	TRBV6-1	-	TRBJ2-2	TGTGCCAGCAGTGAAGCGTCGTTCTCCACCGGGGAGCTGTTTTTT	CASSEASFSTGELFF
16	-	TRBV7-6	TRBD1	TRBJ2-7	TGTGCCAGCAGCCAGGACGTTGGACAGGGGGCCCACGAGCAGTACTTC	CASSQDVGQGAHEQYF
14	-	TRBV2	-	TRBJ1-2	TGTGCCAGCAGTGCTGTGGGGGGTGCGGCTGGCTACACCTTC	CASSAVGGAAGYTF
15	-	TRBV5-5	TRBD1	TRBJ1-1	TGTGCCAGCAGCTTTCGGGACAGCTTGAACACTGAAGCTTTCTTT	CASSFRDSLNTEAFF
13	-	TRBV30	-	TRBJ1-1	TGTGCCTGGAGTCGTAACTTGAACACTGAAGCTTTCTTT	CAWSRNLNTEAFF
14	-	TRBV5-5	-	TRBJ2-3	TGTGCCAGCAGCTTGGGGTCGGGTTCGGATACGCAGTATTTT	CASSLGSGSDTQYF
17	-	TRBV6-1	-	TRBJ1-3	TGTGCCAGCAGTGAATTGAGGGGGAGTGTCTCTGGAAACACCATATATTTT	CASSELRGSVSGNTIYF
13	-	TRBV28	-	TRBJ2-2	TGTGCCAGCAGTTTAGGTAGTACCGGGGAGCTGTTTTTT	CASSLGSTGELFF
15	-	TRBV21-1	-	TRBJ1-1	TGTGCCGTGACGACAGGGGAGGATAGGAACACTGAAGCTTTCTTT	CAVTTGEDRNTEAFF
18	-	TRBV24-1	TRBD2	TRBJ2-2	TGTGCCACCTACGGTCGAGGACTAGCGGGGGGGAACACCGGGGAGCTGTTTTTT	CATYGRGLAGGNTGELFF
14	once	TRBV6-5	-	TRBJ2-1	TGTGCCAGCACCGCAGGCCAGCCATACAATGAGCAGTTCTTC	CASTAGQPYNEQFF
14	-	TRBV24-1	TRBD2	TRBJ2-7	TGTGCCACCAGAGCGACGGGGGGGAGGTACGAGCAGTACTTC	CATRATGGRYEQYF
19	once	TRBV2	TRBD1	TRBJ1-2	TGTGCCAGCAGTGAAGCCCCCACAGGGGCCGTTCTAGCTAACTATGGCTACACCTTC	CASSEAPTGAVLANYGYTF
18	-	TRBV10-3	TRBD2	TRBJ2-1	TGTGCCATCAGTGACCCCAGAGCGGGGCCCGATTCGTACAATGAGCAGTTCTTC	CAISDPRAGPDSYNEQFF
14	-	TRBV3-1/TRBV3-2	-	TRBJ2-1	TGTGCCAGCAGCCAAAGACATGGTAGCAATGAGCAGTTCTTC	CASSQRHGSNEQFF
16	once	TRBV5-1	TRBD2	TRBJ2-7	TGCGCCAGCAGCTCCACCCTACTAGCGGGGGGGCAAGAGCAGTACTTC	CASSSTLLAGGQEQYF
14	-	TRBV7-3	-	TRBJ2-1	TGTGCCAGCAGCCCCCTCCGGGGGTCCAATGAGCAGTTCTTC	CASSPLRGSNEQFF